Each of the 6 T cell receptor beta chains below was sequenced from the same sample in a study of regulatory T cells in long-lasting Graves disease. Building of the TCR beta libraries involved iRepertoire HTBI primers and Arm-PCR of CDR3 regions. TCRdb reanalysed the multiplex PCR reads using MiXCR and keeps one entry per CDR3 protein. This table holds 310,000 or so distinct CDR3 sequences, roughly a fifth found once. The sample's time point: persistent/refractory GD, antithyroid drugs over 5 years with positive TRAb. Extracted RNA from PBMCs served as the source of the TCR library. Sequences were derived from peripheral blood mononuclear cells (PBMCs), sampled when the disease was refractory, from a patient treated with antithyroid drugs. These receptors were obtained from a female donor with Graves disease.

This clonotype was counted between two and nine times. V gene TRBV20-1 combines with J gene TRBJ2-4; no firm D call. V was trimmed by 3 bases and J by 0 bases, leaving 3 bases between them. The CDR3 runs 12 residues. Germline loops: CDR1 DFQATT, CDR2 SNEGSKA (reference sequence). CDR3 DNA sequence: TGCAGTGCTAGCCTAGCCAAAAACATTCAGTACTTC. Encoded protein: CSASLAKNIQYF.

The table lists this clonotype with a few counts. CDR3 nucleotides: TGTGCCAGCAAGCCAAGTGCAGGGTCAGAGACCCAGTACTTC. Amino acid sequence: CASKPSAGSETQYF. The rearrangement uses TRBV2 and TRBJ2-5, with a tentative D call TRBD1 (5 bases). The germline CDR1 and CDR2 sequences are SNHLY and FYNNEI. The CDR3 runs 14 residues. V was trimmed by 7 bases and J by 4 bases, leaving 16 bases between them.

The V and J genes are TRBV5-1 and TRBJ1-3; D is ambiguous. The CDR3 runs to 15 residues. Between the trimmed V and J ends, which lost 0 bases and 0 bases, there was a span of 7 bases. The germline gives CDR1 SGHRS, CDR2 YFSETQ. Here the CDR3 reads CASSLDIGSGNTIYF. CDR3 sequence (DNA): TGCGCCAGCAGCTTGGATATTGGCTCTGGAAACACCATATATTTT.

The chain uses TRBV4-1 and TRBJ1-5; tentative D call: TRBD1 (6 bases). CDR1 MGHRA and CDR2 YSYEKL come from the germline V gene. The V end was cut by 4 bases, the J end by 1 base, with 11 bases between. There are 15 residues in the CDR3. This CDR3 is CASSRWGGSNQPQHF. The CDR3 nucleotides are TGCGCCAGCAGCCGGTGGGGGGGCAGCAATCAGCCCCAGCATTTT.

The genes are TRBV20-1 and TRBJ2-5; 16 bases are a match to TRBD2. After removal of 5 bases from V and 14 bases from J, the junction contained 8 bases not matched to a gene. The CDR3 has 13 residues. The germline V gene has CDR1 DFQATT and CDR2 SNEGSKA (reference sequence). CDR3 sequence reads: CSAGGLAGGPNYF. The CDR3 bases are TGCAGTGCTGGGGGACTAGCGGGGGGGCCCAATTACTTC.

This clonotype was recorded a few times. V is TRBV19 and J is TRBJ1-2; 8 positions agree with TRBD1. The CDR3 loop spans 13 amino acids. Germline CDR1 is LNHDA and CDR2 is SQIVND (reference sequence). The CDR3 DNA reads TGTGTCACCAGGGACAGGTTCTCCTATGGCTACACCTTC. Translated: CVTRDRFSYGYTF.